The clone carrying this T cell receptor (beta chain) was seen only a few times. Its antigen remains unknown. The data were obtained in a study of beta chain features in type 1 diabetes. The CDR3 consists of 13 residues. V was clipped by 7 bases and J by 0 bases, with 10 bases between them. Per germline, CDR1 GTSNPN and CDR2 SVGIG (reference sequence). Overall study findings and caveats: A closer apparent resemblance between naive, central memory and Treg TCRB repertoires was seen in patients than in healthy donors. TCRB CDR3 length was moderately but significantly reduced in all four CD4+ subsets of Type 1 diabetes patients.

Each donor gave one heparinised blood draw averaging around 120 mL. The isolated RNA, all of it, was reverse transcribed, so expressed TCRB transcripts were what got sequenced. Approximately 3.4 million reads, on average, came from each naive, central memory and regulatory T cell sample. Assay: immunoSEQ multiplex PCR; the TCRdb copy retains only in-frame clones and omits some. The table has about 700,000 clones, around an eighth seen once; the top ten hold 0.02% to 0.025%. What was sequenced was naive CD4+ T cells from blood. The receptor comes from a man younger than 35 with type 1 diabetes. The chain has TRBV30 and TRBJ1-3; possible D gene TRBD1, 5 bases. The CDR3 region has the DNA TGTGCCTTGGGGGTCATCTCTGGAAACACCATATATTTT. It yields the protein CALGVISGNTIYF.